This TCR beta chain was identified in a study of read filtering for tumor transcriptome and immune sequencing. The library was built from roughly 400 ng RNA with molecular barcoded adaptors for alpha/delta and beta/gamma chains. TCRdb used MiXCR to reprocess the reads, holding one entry per CDR3 protein. The sample lists 35,000 to 40,000 distinct CDR3 sequences, about an eighth occurring once. General study results and limits: Without single-read clonotypes, shared clonotype proportions correlated more between IR-seq and RNA-seq. Roughly 80% of IR-seq clonotypes had one read, totaling 3% to 4.5% of reads; RNA-seq: roughly 76% and 46%.

The count of this clonotype is one. Antigen specificity is unknown. The germline CDR1 and CDR2 sequences are SGHNT and YYREEE (reference sequence). The ends were cut back, 2 bases at V and 6 bases at J, with 17 bases in the middle. This CDR3 is 16 amino acids long. The chain is built from TRBV5-4 and TRBJ2-2; D may be TRBD2 (6 bases). The TCR comes from a donor aged 40 or over with multiple myeloma. Sequencing was carried out using a population of CD138-negative cells sorted from bone marrow. The CDR3 coding sequence is TGTGCCAGCAGCTTTCTAGCGAGAAGTTCTTCCGGGGAGCTGTTTTTT. Amino acid sequence: CASSFLARSSSGELFF.